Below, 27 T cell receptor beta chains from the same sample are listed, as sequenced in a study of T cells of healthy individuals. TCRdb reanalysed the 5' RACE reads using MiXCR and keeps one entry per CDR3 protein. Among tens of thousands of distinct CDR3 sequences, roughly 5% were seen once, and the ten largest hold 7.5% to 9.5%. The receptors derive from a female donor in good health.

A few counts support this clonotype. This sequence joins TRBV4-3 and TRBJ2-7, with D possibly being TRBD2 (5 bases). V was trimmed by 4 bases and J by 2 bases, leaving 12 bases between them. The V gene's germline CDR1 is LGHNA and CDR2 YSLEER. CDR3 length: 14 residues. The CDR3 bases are TGCGCCAGCAGCCCGTCGACGGGAACCTACGAGCAGTACTTC. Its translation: CASSPSTGTYEQYF.

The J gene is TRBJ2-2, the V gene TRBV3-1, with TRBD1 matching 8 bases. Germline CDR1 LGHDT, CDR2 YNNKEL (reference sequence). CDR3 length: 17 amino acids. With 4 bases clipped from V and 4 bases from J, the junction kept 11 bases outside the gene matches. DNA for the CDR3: TGTGCCAGCAGCCTGATAGGGGGACAGGACCCCACCGGGGAGCTGTTTTTT. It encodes CASSLIGGQDPTGELFF.

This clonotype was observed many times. CDR3 loop: CASSQESGAYNEQFF. In DNA, the CDR3 is TGCGCCAGCAGCCAAGAATCAGGGGCCTACAATGAGCAGTTCTTC. The chain uses TRBV4-3 and TRBJ2-1, with D possibly matching TRBD1 (6 bases). There are 15 residues in the CDR3. CDR1 and CDR2 from the germline V gene are LGHNA and YSLEER. V lost 0 bases to trimming and J lost 2 bases, with 8 bases between them.

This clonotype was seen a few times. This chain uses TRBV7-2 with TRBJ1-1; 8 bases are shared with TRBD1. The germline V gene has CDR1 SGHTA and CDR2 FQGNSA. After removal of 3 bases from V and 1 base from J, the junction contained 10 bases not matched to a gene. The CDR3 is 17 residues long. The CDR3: CASSFWGRGPRNTEAFF. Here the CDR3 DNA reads TGTGCCAGCAGCTTTTGGGGCAGGGGGCCTCGGAACACTGAAGCTTTCTTT.

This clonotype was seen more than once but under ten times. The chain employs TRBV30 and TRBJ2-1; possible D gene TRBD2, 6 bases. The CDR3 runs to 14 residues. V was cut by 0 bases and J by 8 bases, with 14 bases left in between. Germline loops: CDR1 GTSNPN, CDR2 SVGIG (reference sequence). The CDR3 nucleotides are TGTGCCTGGAGTGTAGGGTGGAGGGACGATGAGCAGTTCTTC. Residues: CAWSVGWRDDEQFF.

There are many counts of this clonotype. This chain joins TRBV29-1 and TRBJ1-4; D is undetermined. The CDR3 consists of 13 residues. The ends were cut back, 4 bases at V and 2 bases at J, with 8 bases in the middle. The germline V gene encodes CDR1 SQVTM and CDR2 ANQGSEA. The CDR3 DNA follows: TGCAGCGTTGGAGTTGGGACTAATGAAAAACTGTTTTTT. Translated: CSVGVGTNEKLFF.

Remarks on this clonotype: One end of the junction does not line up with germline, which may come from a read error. The CDR3 protein is CASSSQINQPQNF. The DNA for the CDR3 is TGTGCCAGCAGTTCACAAATAAATCAGCCCCAGAATTTT. This chain uses TRBV12-3 or TRBV12-4 with TRBJ1-5, with D hard to call. This CDR3 is 13 amino acids long.

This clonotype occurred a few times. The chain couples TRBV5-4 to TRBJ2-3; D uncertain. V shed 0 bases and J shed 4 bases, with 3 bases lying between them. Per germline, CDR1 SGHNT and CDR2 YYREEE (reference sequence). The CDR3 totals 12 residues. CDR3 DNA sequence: TGTGCCAGCAGCTTGGTTTCAGATACGCAGTATTTT. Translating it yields CASSLVSDTQYF.

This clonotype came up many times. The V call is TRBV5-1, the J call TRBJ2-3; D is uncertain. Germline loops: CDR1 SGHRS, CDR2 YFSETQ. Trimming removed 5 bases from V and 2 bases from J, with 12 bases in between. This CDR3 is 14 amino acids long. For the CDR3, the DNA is TGCGCCAGCAGTGATTCTCGCCTCACAGATACGCAGTATTTT. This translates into CASSDSRLTDTQYF.

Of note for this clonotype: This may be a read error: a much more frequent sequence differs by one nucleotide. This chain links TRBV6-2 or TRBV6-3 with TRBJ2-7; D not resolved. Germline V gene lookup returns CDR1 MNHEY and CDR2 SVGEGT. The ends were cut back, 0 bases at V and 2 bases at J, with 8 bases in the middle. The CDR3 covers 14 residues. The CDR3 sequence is CASSYSGCTYEQYF. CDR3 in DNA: TGTGCCAGCAGTTACTCTGGTTGTACCTACGAGCAGTACTTC.

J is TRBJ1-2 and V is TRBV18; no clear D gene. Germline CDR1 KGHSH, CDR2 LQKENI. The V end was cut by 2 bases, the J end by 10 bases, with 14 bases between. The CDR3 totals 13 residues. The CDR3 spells CASSPGQVEYYTF. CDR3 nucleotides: TGTGCCAGCTCACCAGGGCAGGTGGAGTACTACACCTTC.

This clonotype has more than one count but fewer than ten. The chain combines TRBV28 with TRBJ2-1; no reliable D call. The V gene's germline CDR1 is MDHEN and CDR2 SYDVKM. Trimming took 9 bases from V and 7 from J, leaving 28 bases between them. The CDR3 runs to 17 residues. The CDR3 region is CASAQIWTSRLRNEQFF. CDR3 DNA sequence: TGTGCCAGTGCCCAGATCTGGACGAGCCGTTTGAGGAATGAGCAGTTCTTC.

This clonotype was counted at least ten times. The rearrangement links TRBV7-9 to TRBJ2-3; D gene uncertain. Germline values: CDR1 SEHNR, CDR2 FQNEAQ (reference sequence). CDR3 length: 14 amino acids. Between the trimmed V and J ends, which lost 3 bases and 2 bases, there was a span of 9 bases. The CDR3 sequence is CASSFPGFTDTQYF. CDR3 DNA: TGTGCCAGCAGCTTTCCAGGATTCACAGATACGCAGTATTTT.

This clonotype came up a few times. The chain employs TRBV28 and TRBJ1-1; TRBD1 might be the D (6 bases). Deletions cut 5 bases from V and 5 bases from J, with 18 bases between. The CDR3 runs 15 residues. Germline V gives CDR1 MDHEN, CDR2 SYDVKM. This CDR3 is CASSPLQGEGTEAFF. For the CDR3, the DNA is TGTGCCAGCAGTCCCCTACAGGGTGAAGGGACTGAAGCTTTCTTT.

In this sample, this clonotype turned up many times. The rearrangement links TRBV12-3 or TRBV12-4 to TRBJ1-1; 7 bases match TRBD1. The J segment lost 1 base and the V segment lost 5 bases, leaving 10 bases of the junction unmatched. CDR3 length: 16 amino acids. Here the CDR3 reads CASSPFTTGRNTEAFF. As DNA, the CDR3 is TGTGCCAGCAGTCCCTTCACGACAGGGCGGAACACTGAAGCTTTCTTT.

The DNA of the CDR3 is TGTGCCAGCAGTTCGGGGTTTTATTACGAGCAGTACTTC. It encodes CASSSGFYYEQYF. The chain carries TRBV28 and TRBJ2-7, with D possibly TRBD2 on 5 matching bases. V was trimmed by 4 bases and J by 4 bases, leaving 11 bases between them. This CDR3 region has 13 residues. The germline gives CDR1 MDHEN, CDR2 SYDVKM.

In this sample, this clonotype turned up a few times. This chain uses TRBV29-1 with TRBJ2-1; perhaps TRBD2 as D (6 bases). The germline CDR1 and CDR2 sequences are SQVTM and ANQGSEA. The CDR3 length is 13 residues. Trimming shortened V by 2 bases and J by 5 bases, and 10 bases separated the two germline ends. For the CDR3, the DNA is TGCAGCGTTGAAATCCAGCGGGACAATGAGCAGTTCTTC. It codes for CSVEIQRDNEQFF.

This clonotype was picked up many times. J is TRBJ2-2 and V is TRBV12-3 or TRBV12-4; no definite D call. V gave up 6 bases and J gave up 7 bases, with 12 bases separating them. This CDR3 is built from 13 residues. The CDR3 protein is CASSPFEDGELFF. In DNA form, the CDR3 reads TGTGCCAGCAGCCCATTCGAGGACGGGGAGCTGTTTTTT.

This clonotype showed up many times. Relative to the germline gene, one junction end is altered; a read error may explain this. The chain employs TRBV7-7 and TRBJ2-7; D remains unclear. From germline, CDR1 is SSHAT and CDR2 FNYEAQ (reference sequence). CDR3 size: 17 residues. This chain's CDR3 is CASSTPLAVLGSYEQYF. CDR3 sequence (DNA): TGTGCTAGCAGCACCCCCTTGGCGGTCCTGGGCTCCTACGAGCAGTACTTC.

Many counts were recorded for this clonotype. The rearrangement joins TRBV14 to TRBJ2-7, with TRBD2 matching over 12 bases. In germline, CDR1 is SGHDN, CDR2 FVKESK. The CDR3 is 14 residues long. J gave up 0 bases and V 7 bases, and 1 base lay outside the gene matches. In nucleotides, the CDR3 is TGTGCCAGCAAGACTAGCGGGAGCTCCTACGAGCAGTACTTC. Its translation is CASKTSGSSYEQYF.

Here the CDR3 DNA reads TGTGCCAGCAGCTTAGGAGGGATCGGCAATCAGCCCCAGCATTTT. This encodes CASSLGGIGNQPQHF. The genes are TRBV7-8 and TRBJ1-5; D call uncertain. Trimming left V 1 base short and J 2 bases short, with 9 bases between. Germline V gene data show CDR1 as SGHVS and CDR2 as FQNEAQ. This CDR3 region has 15 residues.

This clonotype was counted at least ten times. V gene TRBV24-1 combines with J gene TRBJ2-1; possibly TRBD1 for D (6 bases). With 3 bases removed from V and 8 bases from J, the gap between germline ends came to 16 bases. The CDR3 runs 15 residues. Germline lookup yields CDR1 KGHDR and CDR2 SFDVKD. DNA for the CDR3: TGTGCCACCAGTGATCCCATCGACAGGTCCCATGAGCAGTTCTTC. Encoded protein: CATSDPIDRSHEQFF.

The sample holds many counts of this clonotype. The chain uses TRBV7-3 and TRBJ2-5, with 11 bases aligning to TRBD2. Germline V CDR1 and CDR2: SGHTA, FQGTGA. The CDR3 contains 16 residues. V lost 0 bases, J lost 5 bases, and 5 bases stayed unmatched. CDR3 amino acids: CASSLTGGLAGETQYF. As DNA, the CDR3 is TGTGCCAGCAGCTTAACAGGTGGACTAGCGGGTGAGACCCAGTACTTC.

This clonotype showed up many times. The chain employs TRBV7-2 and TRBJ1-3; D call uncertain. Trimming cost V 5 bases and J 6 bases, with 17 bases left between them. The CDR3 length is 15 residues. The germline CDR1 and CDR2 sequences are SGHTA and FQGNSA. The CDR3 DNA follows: TGTGCCAGCAGCCCCCAGAGGGAACGTCAAAACACCATATATTTT. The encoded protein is CASSPQRERQNTIYF.

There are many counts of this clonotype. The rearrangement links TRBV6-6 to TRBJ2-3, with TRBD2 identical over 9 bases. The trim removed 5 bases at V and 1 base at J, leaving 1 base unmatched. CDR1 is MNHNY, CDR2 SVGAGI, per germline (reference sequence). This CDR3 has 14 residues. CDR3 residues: CASSIAGGTDTQYF. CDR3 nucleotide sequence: TGTGCCAGCAGTATAGCGGGAGGCACAGATACGCAGTATTTT.

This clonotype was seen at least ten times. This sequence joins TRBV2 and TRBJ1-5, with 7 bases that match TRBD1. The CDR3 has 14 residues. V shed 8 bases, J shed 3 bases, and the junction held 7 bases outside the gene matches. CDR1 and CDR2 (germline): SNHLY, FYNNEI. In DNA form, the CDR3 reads TGTGCCAGCGGCGGGGGACAGCCCAATCAGCCCCAGCATTTT. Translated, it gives CASGGGQPNQPQHF.

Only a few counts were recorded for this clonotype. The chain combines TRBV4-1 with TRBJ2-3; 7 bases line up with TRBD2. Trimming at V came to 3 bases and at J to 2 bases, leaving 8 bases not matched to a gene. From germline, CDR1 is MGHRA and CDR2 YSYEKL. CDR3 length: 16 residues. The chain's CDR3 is CASSQGGVAYTDTQYF. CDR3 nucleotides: TGCGCCAGCAGCCAGGGGGGGGTAGCATACACAGATACGCAGTATTTT.